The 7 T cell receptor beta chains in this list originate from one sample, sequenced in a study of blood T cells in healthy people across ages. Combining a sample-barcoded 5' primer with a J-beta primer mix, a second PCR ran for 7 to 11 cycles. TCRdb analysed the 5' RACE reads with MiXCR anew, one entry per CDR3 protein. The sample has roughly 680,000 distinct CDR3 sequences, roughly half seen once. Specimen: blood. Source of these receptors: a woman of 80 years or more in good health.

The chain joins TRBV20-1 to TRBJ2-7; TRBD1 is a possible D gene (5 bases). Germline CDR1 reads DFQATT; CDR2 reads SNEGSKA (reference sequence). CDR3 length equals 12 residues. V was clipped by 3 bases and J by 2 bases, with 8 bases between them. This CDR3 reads CSASPGPYEQYF. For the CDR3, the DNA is TGCAGTGCTAGCCCAGGGCCCTACGAGCAGTACTTC.

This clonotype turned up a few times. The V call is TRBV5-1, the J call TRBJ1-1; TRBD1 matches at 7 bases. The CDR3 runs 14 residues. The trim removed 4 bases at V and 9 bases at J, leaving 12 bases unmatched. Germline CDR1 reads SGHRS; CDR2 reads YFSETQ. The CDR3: CASSASGGRNKAFF. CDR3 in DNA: TGCGCCAGCAGCGCCTCAGGGGGGAGGAATAAAGCTTTCTTT.

The CDR3 DNA reads TGTGCCAGCAGCTTATCGTGGGTAGGGGTAGGCTACACCTTC. It yields the protein CASSLSWVGVGYTF. The rearrangement links TRBV7-4 to TRBJ1-2; a possible D gene is TRBD1 (5 bases). V dropped 2 bases and J dropped 8 bases, with 15 bases sitting between them. Per germline, CDR1 SGHVT and CDR2 SQSDAQ. This CDR3 region has 14 residues. Using reference TRBV7-4 and TRBJ1-2 for the parts outside the CDR3, the full variable domain is GAGVSQSPRYKVAKRGRDVALRCDSISGHVTLYWYRQTLGQGSEVLTYSQSDAQRDKSGRPSGRFSAERPERSVSTLKIQRTEQGDSAVYLCASSLSWVGVGYTFGSGTRLTVV.

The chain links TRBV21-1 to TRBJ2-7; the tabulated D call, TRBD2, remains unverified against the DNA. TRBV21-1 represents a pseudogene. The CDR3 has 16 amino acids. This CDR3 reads CASSKTSREGNYEQYF. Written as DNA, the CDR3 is TGTGCCAGCAGCAAAACGTCTCGGGAAGGCAACTACGAGCAGTACTTC.

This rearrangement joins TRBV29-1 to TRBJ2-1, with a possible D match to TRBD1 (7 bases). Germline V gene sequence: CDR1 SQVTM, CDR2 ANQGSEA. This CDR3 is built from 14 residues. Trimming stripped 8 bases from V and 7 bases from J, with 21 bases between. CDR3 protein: CSSSAGQLRNEQFF. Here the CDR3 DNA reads TGCAGCTCCTCGGCGGGACAGCTTAGGAATGAGCAGTTCTTC.

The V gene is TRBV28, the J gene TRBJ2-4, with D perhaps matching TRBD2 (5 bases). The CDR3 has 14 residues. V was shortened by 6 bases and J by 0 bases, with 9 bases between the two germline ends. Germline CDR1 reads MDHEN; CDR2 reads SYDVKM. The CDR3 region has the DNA TGTGCCAGCAGGGAGGATCTAGCCAAAAACATTCAGTACTTC. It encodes CASREDLAKNIQYF.

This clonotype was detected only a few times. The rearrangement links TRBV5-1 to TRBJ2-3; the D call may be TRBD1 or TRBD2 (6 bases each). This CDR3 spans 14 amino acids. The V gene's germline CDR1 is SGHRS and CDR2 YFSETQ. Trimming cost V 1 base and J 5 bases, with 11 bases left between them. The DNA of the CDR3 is TGCGCCAGCAGCTTGTTCGGGGGCGGAGATACGCAGTATTTT. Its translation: CASSLFGGGDTQYF.